These T cell receptor beta chains were read from a single sample in a study of Graves' ophthalmopathy and Graves' hyperthyroidism. TCRdb re-called the multiplex PCR reads with MiXCR, one entry per CDR3 protein. Of roughly 480,000 distinct CDR3 sequences in the sample, 14% are singletons; the top ten hold roughly 9.8%. The sequencing input was blood. These receptors all stem from a woman aged 30 to 39 with Graves' ophthalmopathy. The CDR3 runs from the conserved cysteine through the conserved F or W. The D gene is left open where the match is weak. Size values are once, few and many counts, or a class for expanded clones, and some rows have none.

V	size	J	D	DNA	CDR3
TRBV28	many	TRBJ1-5	TRBD1	TGTGCCAGCACCCCGGGACAGGGGGCCTTTCAGCCCCAGCATTTT	CASTPGQGAFQPQHF
TRBV30	-	TRBJ2-7	TRBD1	TGTGCCTGGAGTGCCGGGACAGGGGTCTACGAGCAGTACTTC	CAWSAGTGVYEQYF
TRBV6-1	many	TRBJ1-5	TRBD1	TGTGCCAGCAGTACGACCCCGGGACAGGGCTATCAGCCCCAGCATTTT	CASSTTPGQGYQPQHF
TRBV13	-	TRBJ2-3	-	TGTTCCAGCAGCTGGGGTAGCACAGATACGCAGTATTTT	CSSSWGSTDTQYF
TRBV12-3/TRBV12-4	many	TRBJ1-1	-	TGTGCCAGCAGTTCTTATGCAGAAGCTTTCTTT	CASSSYAEAFF
TRBV3-1	few	TRBJ2-2	-	TGTGCCAGCAGCCCAAGGGGACATACCGGGGAGCTGTTTTTT	CASSPRGHTGELFF
TRBV2	many	TRBJ2-7	-	TGTGCCAGCAATGGGGGGCTTGAGCAGTACTTC	CASNGGLEQYF
TRBV10-1	many	TRBJ2-7	-	TGCGCCAGCAGTGAGCGGGCAGCCTCCTACGAGCAGTACTTC	CASSERAASYEQYF
TRBV12-3/TRBV12-4	many	TRBJ2-2	TRBD1	TGTGCCAGCAGCTTGGGACAGTCAATCGGGGAGCTGTTTTTT	CASSLGQSIGELFF
TRBV28	many	TRBJ2-7	-	TGTGCCAGCAGTCTCCGGACTTATTCTCTAAGGGAGCAGTACTTC	CASSLRTYSLREQYF
TRBV30	-	TRBJ2-5	TRBD2	TGTGCCTGGACCCACCCGGGACTAGGAGTGGAGACCCAGTACTTC	CAWTHPGLGVETQYF
TRBV2	many	TRBJ1-3	-	TGTGCCAGCAGTCACAGTTCCGTCTCTGGAAACACCATATATTTT	CASSHSSVSGNTIYF
TRBV12-3/TRBV12-4	many	TRBJ2-7	TRBD2	TGTGCCAGCAGTCGAAGGGGAGGGACTTTCGAGCAGTACTTC	CASSRRGGTFEQYF
TRBV30	many	TRBJ2-7	-	TGTGCCTGGAGAAGGCAGGGATCCTACGAGCAGTACTTC	CAWRRQGSYEQYF
TRBV6-5	many	TRBJ1-5	TRBD1	TGTGCCAGCAGTTACTACGGACAGGTTAATCAGCCCCAGCATTTT	CASSYYGQVNQPQHF
TRBV5-1	many	TRBJ2-5	-	TGCGCCAGCAGCTTGGTACAGCCCCAAGAGACCCAGTACTTC	CASSLVQPQETQYF
TRBV4-1	-	TRBJ1-2	TRBD1	TGCGCCAGCCGTGAGACGGGACAGGCGTATGGCTACACCTTC	CASRETGQAYGYTF